The clone carrying this T cell receptor beta chain is a singleton in its sample. What it binds is unknown. 13 Jbeta primers and 60 Vbeta primers were used for the PCR. Repertoires were generated with immunoSEQ multiplex PCR, while TCRdb's copy carries only in-frame clones and drops some. The profile shows about 120,000 clones, more than 60% of them singletons. The sample originates from a study of cytomegalovirus exposure and HLA in healthy donors. Overall study context: The early release's HLA-typed donors yielded some 85 million unique TCRs. Whole-study findings and limits: Among CMV-associated TCR beta chains, most appeared HLA-restricted in a later analysis. A later examination showed that TCR association rates differed by HLA locus, with DRB1 most and HLA-C fewest. The authors later linked a missense DCLRE1C variant to TCR beta V- and J-gene trimming.

Germline CDR1 is MGHRA and CDR2 is YSYEKL. The CDR3 length is 15 residues. Sequencing input: PBMCs. The TCR originated in a woman in her 40s in good health and CMV-seronegative. The chain carries TRBV4-1 and TRBJ2-5; tentative D call: TRBD1 (6 bases). The J call may be in error: the DNA end matches TRBJ2-7 better. CDR3 nucleotide sequence: TGCGCCAGCAGCCAAGAGCAGGGGCGACCCTACGAGCAGTACTTC. Its protein is CASSQEQGRPYEQYF.